A selection of T cell receptor beta chains follows, all from one sample in a study of blood T cell repertoires in COVID-19. Generated by immunoSEQ multiplex PCR, the TCRdb table keeps only in-frame clones and is missing some. There are fewer than 250,000 clones in the sample; around four fifths occur only once, and about 20% lies in the top ten. Specimen: peripheral blood. The receptors originated from a man aged 30 to 45 with active or convalescent COVID-19. CDR3s include the opening cysteine and the closing phenylalanine or tryptophan. Each record gives: CDR3 protein, V gene, clone size, J gene. Clone size is stated in some rows and not others, as once, few, many or a class when expanded.

CDR3aa: CSGLRGGEQYF
v_gene: TRBV29-1
abundance: NA
j_gene: TRBJ2-7

CDR3aa: CASSPPILDRVGLDTEAFF
v_gene: TRBV7-2
abundance: once
j_gene: TRBJ1-1

CDR3aa: CASSTGTSNSPLHF
v_gene: TRBV5-1
abundance: few
j_gene: TRBJ1-6

CDR3aa: CASSQDPTASYEQYF
v_gene: TRBV3-1/TRBV3-2
abundance: NA
j_gene: TRBJ2-7

CDR3aa: CASSVDTGTSGGLPTDTQYF
v_gene: TRBV9
abundance: NA
j_gene: TRBJ2-3

CDR3aa: CASSFGTGGTEAFF
v_gene: TRBV5-8
abundance: NA
j_gene: TRBJ1-1

CDR3aa: CASSLRPGGEKLFF
v_gene: TRBV7-2
abundance: NA
j_gene: TRBJ1-4

CDR3aa: CASSLDRGNTEAFF
v_gene: TRBV19
abundance: NA
j_gene: TRBJ1-1

CDR3aa: CASSFTDSGQPQHF
v_gene: TRBV5-8
abundance: NA
j_gene: TRBJ1-5

CDR3aa: CASSLDAGGKDTQYF
v_gene: TRBV5-4
abundance: NA
j_gene: TRBJ2-3

CDR3aa: CASSESDRANQYF
v_gene: TRBV7-2
abundance: NA
j_gene: TRBJ2-4

CDR3aa: CASSPTGLAGGYEQYF
v_gene: TRBV7-2
abundance: NA
j_gene: TRBJ2-7

CDR3aa: CATSAGGSYYEQYF
v_gene: TRBV24-1
abundance: NA
j_gene: TRBJ2-7

CDR3aa: CASSVGVAGQETQYF
v_gene: TRBV9
abundance: NA
j_gene: TRBJ2-5

CDR3aa: CASSQVSDQPQHF
v_gene: TRBV4-1
abundance: NA
j_gene: TRBJ1-5

CDR3aa: CASSLRLAGGGEQFF
v_gene: TRBV7-2
abundance: NA
j_gene: TRBJ2-1

CDR3aa: CSVDGTEAFF
v_gene: TRBV29-1
abundance: once
j_gene: TRBJ1-1

CDR3aa: CASSVRRVKAFF
v_gene: TRBV12-3/TRBV12-4
abundance: NA
j_gene: TRBJ1-1

CDR3aa: CASSPRADSVSGYTF
v_gene: TRBV5-6
abundance: NA
j_gene: TRBJ1-2

CDR3aa: CASNEPGSHTEAFF
v_gene: TRBV5-1
abundance: NA
j_gene: TRBJ1-1

CDR3aa: CASSRGTGLEQFF
v_gene: TRBV7-2
abundance: NA
j_gene: TRBJ2-1

CDR3aa: CASSIRSGSMVEQYF
v_gene: TRBV19
abundance: NA
j_gene: TRBJ2-7

CDR3aa: CASSTTFEGARGYTF
v_gene: TRBV7-9
abundance: NA
j_gene: TRBJ1-2

CDR3aa: CSVTPGQGGDEQYF
v_gene: TRBV29-1
abundance: NA
j_gene: TRBJ2-7

CDR3aa: CASSLKDGLAGETQYF
v_gene: TRBV2
abundance: NA
j_gene: TRBJ2-5

CDR3aa: CASRTGGGNSYEQYF
v_gene: TRBV5-5
abundance: few
j_gene: TRBJ2-7

CDR3aa: CASSALDRGMGEQYF
v_gene: TRBV2
abundance: NA
j_gene: TRBJ2-7

CDR3aa: CASSPTKLAGELFF
v_gene: TRBV27
abundance: once
j_gene: TRBJ2-2

CDR3aa: CASTYTGTNQPQHF
v_gene: TRBV19
abundance: NA
j_gene: TRBJ1-5

CDR3aa: CASSWRANEQYF
v_gene: TRBV6-2/TRBV6-3
abundance: NA
j_gene: TRBJ2-7

CDR3aa: CASRGQGTLHDYNEQFF
v_gene: TRBV7-2
abundance: NA
j_gene: TRBJ2-1

CDR3aa: CASSWSENTEAFF
v_gene: TRBV19
abundance: NA
j_gene: TRBJ1-1

CDR3aa: CASSSSPGSYNSPLHF
v_gene: TRBV7-9
abundance: NA
j_gene: TRBJ1-6

CDR3aa: CASSPQFSGNTIYF
v_gene: TRBV6-5
abundance: NA
j_gene: TRBJ1-3

CDR3aa: CASSEAGAGAGDTQYF
v_gene: TRBV6-1
abundance: NA
j_gene: TRBJ2-3

CDR3aa: CASSATGGDPYEQYF
v_gene: TRBV5-5
abundance: NA
j_gene: TRBJ2-7

CDR3aa: CATIKRVGPYEQYF
v_gene: TRBV2
abundance: NA
j_gene: TRBJ2-7

CDR3aa: CASSQVPGGRGKNEKLFF
v_gene: TRBV4-1
abundance: few
j_gene: TRBJ1-4

CDR3aa: CASSESKGTGVNTQYF
v_gene: TRBV10-1
abundance: NA
j_gene: TRBJ2-3

CDR3aa: CASSPRQGANTGNTIYF
v_gene: TRBV7-2
abundance: NA
j_gene: TRBJ1-3

CDR3aa: CASRPPPGRAGELFF
v_gene: TRBV7-2
abundance: NA
j_gene: TRBJ2-2

CDR3aa: CASSLNGGPGEQYF
v_gene: TRBV27
abundance: NA
j_gene: TRBJ2-7